The sequence of this TCR beta chain was determined in a study of human T cells and chemical hapten exposure. TCRdb reprocessed the RACE reads with MiXCR, giving one entry per CDR3 protein. The sample shows more than 100,000 distinct CDR3 sequences, roughly an eighth of them seen only once. Study-level findings and limits: Significantly more large CDR3 similarity clusters were formed by expanded TCRs than by controls. It should be noted that donors had alopecia, so their immune response may differ from healthy people's.

This clonotype has only a few counts. Its specificity is not known. Time point reported: patch test 1, 2 weeks after DPC sensitization. As to treatment: therapeutic diphenylcyclopropenone sensitization with weekly scalp DPC. Between the trimmed V and J ends, which lost 6 bases and 0 bases, there was a span of 12 bases. The CDR3 sequence is 15 residues long. Germline CDR1 reads MDHEN; CDR2 reads SYDVKM. The sequences come from whole blood, collected in connection with sensitization to the hapten diphenylcyclopropenone (DPC). The clonotype was recovered from a man aged 18 to 35 with alopecia areata. Some clones in this sample may be carry-over from other donors' samples. V usage is TRBV28 and J usage is TRBJ1-5, with D perhaps TRBD1 (5 bases). The CDR3 DNA follows: TGTGCCAGCAGGGGGGGAATATTTAGCAATCAGCCCCAGCATTTT. Translation gives CASRGGIFSNQPQHF.